Below are 22 T cell receptor beta chains sequenced from a single sample in a study of long-term antiretroviral therapy in people with HIV (dated 2022 in TCRdb). The immunoSEQ hsTCRB v3.0 assay was used at survey level resolution to sequence the TRB variable region. TCRdb's version of the immuneACCESS table is confined to in-frame rearrangements and falls short of the full clone set. An unresolved V gene accounts for under half of the shortfall where checked; the remainder is of unknown origin. This sample is represented by about 24,000 clones; roughly 77% of them were singletons. Of the sample, approximately 6% falls within the top ten clones. Sequences were derived from unsorted PBMCs, sampled 4.4 years after starting antiretroviral therapy. Receptor source: a man aged 25 to 40 with HIV.

This clone was picked up one time. The chain couples TRBV11-2 to TRBJ1-1; TRBD1 aligns across 8 bases. This CDR3 contains 14 residues. Trimming at V came to 3 bases and at J to 6 bases, leaving 6 bases not matched to a gene. CDR1 and CDR2 (germline): SGHAT, FQNNGV. The CDR3 DNA is TGTGCCAGCAGCTTGGACAGGGCTTTCGCTGAAGCTTTCTTT. It is translated as CASSLDRAFAEAFF. Together with reference TRBV11-2 and TRBJ1-1, the CDR3 gives the full variable domain: EAGVAQSPRYKIIEKRQSVAFWCNPISGHATLYWYQQILGQGPKLLIQFQNNGVVDDSQLPKDRFSAERLKGVDSTLKIQPAKLEDSAVYLCASSLDRAFAEAFFGQGTRLTVV.

The rearrangement joins TRBV19 to TRBJ1-1; D not resolved. The CDR3 covers 14 residues. Germline V gene data show CDR1 as LNHDA and CDR2 as SQIVND (reference sequence). The germline V and J ends were trimmed by 0 bases and 4 bases, with 9 bases remaining between them. This chain's CDR3 is CASSIESRSTEAFF. DNA of the CDR3: TGTGCCAGTAGTATAGAATCCAGAAGCACTGAAGCTTTCTTT.

The chain joins TRBV27 to TRBJ1-5; a weak D match, TRBD1 (6 bases). CDR1 and CDR2 (germline): MNHEY, SMNVEV (reference sequence). V was cut by 7 bases and J by 8 bases, with 18 bases left in between. CDR3 length: 14 residues. For the CDR3, the DNA is TGTGCCAGCACGAACGGGGGCGGGGGGGAGCCCCAGCATTTT. It yields the protein CASTNGGGGEPQHF.

The V and J genes are TRBV27 and TRBJ1-5; no clear D gene. V gave up 5 bases and J gave up 0 bases, with 11 bases separating them. The CDR3 length is 15 residues. Germline CDR1 reads MNHEY; CDR2 reads SMNVEV (reference sequence). CDR3 bases: TGTGCCAGCAGTCCTTCGGGCCATAGCAATCAGCCCCAGCATTTT. It encodes CASSPSGHSNQPQHF.

The chain combines TRBV6-5 with TRBJ2-1, with D possibly called TRBD1 or TRBD2 (5 bases each). Germline V gene sequence: CDR1 MNHEY, CDR2 SVGAGI. V was clipped by 0 bases and J by 8 bases, with 14 bases between them. The CDR3 is made up of 15 amino acids. This CDR3 reads CASSYSRVVGDEQFF. CDR3 bases: TGTGCCAGCAGTTACTCGAGGGTAGTAGGGGATGAGCAGTTCTTC.

V and J are TRBV5-4 and TRBJ2-3; D is undetermined. Germline values: CDR1 SGHNT, CDR2 YYREEE (reference sequence). Trimming removed 4 bases from V and 0 bases from J, with 12 bases in between. This CDR3 has 15 residues. CDR3 coding DNA: TGTGCCAGCAGCCCCCAGCCCGCTAGCACAGATACGCAGTATTTT. Encoded protein: CASSPQPASTDTQYF.

This clone was recorded once. This chain links TRBV7-9 with TRBJ1-1; perhaps TRBD1 as D (5 bases). Germline CDR1 is SEHNR and CDR2 is FQNEAQ (reference sequence). This CDR3 is built from 15 residues. Trimming removed 4 bases from V and 0 bases from J, with 12 bases in between. CDR3 coding DNA: TGTGCCAGCAGCTCGCGGGGCACCTTGAACACTGAAGCTTTCTTT. Amino acids: CASSSRGTLNTEAFF.

The V gene is TRBV7-6, the J gene TRBJ2-7; TRBD2 agrees at 10 bases. CDR3 length: 17 amino acids. V shed 0 bases and J 2 bases; nucleotides not matched to a gene: 7. Germline V gene sequence: CDR1 SGHVS, CDR2 FNYEAQ. CDR3 amino acids: CASSLAEGLAETYEQYF. CDR3 in DNA: TGTGCCAGCAGCTTAGCGGAAGGACTAGCGGAAACCTACGAGCAGTACTTC.

The rearrangement joins TRBV25-1 to TRBJ1-1, with D perhaps matching TRBD1 (5 bases). There are 11 residues in the CDR3. V was cut by 7 bases and J by 5 bases, with 8 bases left in between. From germline, CDR1 is MGHDK and CDR2 SYGVNS. In DNA, the CDR3 is TGTGCCAGCAAATCAGGGACTGAAGCTTTCTTT. Translated: CASKSGTEAFF.

This clone was recorded only once. The rearrangement joins TRBV5-6 to TRBJ2-7, with D maybe TRBD1 (5 bases). Germline-derived CDR1 and CDR2 are SGHDT and YYEEEE. CDR3 size: 15 residues. The V and J ends lost 0 bases and 2 bases respectively, with 12 bases between them. CDR3 nucleotides: TGTGCCAGCAGCTTGGGGCCAGGGAATCCCTACGAGCAGTACTTC. Its translation: CASSLGPGNPYEQYF.

This sequence joins TRBV11-2 and TRBJ2-5, with a tentative D call TRBD2 (5 bases). The CDR3 has 14 amino acids. The V end was cut by 3 bases, the J end by 1 base, with 9 bases between. CDR1 is SGHAT and CDR2 is FQNNGV in the germline V gene. CDR3 loop: CASSLGGLQETQYF. In DNA form, the CDR3 reads TGTGCCAGCAGCTTGGGCGGGCTCCAAGAGACCCAGTACTTC.

The genes are TRBV18 and TRBJ2-1; 8 bases line up with TRBD1. The CDR3 has 13 residues. With 6 bases clipped from V and 10 bases from J, the junction kept 8 bases outside the gene matches. Germline V gene sequence: CDR1 KGHSH, CDR2 LQKENI. This chain's CDR3 is CASSLDRGEEQFF. CDR3 DNA: TGTGCCAGCTCCCTAGACAGGGGCGAGGAGCAGTTCTTC.

The rearrangement links TRBV29-1 to TRBJ2-1; D is unclear. Between the trimmed V and J ends, which lost 3 bases and 3 bases, there was a span of 6 bases. The CDR3 length is 12 residues. The germline CDR1 and CDR2 sequences are SQVTM and ANQGSEA. The CDR3 DNA is TGCAGCGTTGATGGCTACTACAATGAGCAGTTCTTC. It specifies CSVDGYYNEQFF.

The rearrangement uses TRBV6-5 and TRBJ2-5, with D possibly TRBD2 on 5 matching bases. The V end was cut by 6 bases, the J end by 4 bases, with 18 bases between. Per germline, CDR1 MNHEY and CDR2 SVGAGI. The CDR3 spans 15 residues. Here the CDR3 reads CASSHQMRAGETQYF. In nucleotides, the CDR3 is TGTGCCAGCAGCCATCAAATGAGGGCAGGAGAGACCCAGTACTTC.

This chain uses TRBV4-3 with TRBJ1-4; 10 bases are shared with TRBD1. The J segment lost 6 bases and the V segment lost 0 bases, leaving 7 bases of the junction unmatched. CDR1 is LGHNA and CDR2 is YSLEER in the germline V gene. The CDR3 is made up of 17 amino acids. The CDR3 coding sequence is TGCGCCAGCAGCCAAGAAGGATGGGGGACAGGGGATGAAAAACTGTTTTTT. Its translation: CASSQEGWGTGDEKLFF.

The genes are TRBV21-1 and TRBJ1-1. TRBV21-1 counts as a pseudogene. This CDR3 has 12 residues. The CDR3 is CASSKGCQKAFF. CDR3 DNA sequence: TGTGCCAGCAGCAAGGGGTGTCAAAAGGCTTTCTTT.

The genes are TRBV7-9 and TRBJ2-2; D remains ambiguous. Germline CDR1 SEHNR, CDR2 FQNEAQ (reference sequence). Trimming stripped 4 bases from V and 8 bases from J, with 8 bases between. This CDR3 region has 12 residues. CDR3: CASSSRTGELFF. The CDR3 DNA reads as TGTGCCAGCAGCTCACGAACTGGGGAGCTGTTTTTT.

In its sample, this clone was seen once. The J gene is TRBJ1-4, the V gene TRBV11-2; D call uncertain. Germline V gene data show CDR1 as SGHAT and CDR2 as FQNNGV. The CDR3 loop spans 15 amino acids. V was trimmed by 4 bases and J by 0 bases, leaving 9 bases between them. CDR3 nucleotides: TGTGCCAGCAGCTCCGGACGAACAACTAATGAAAAACTGTTTTTT. Its protein is CASSSGRTTNEKLFF.

The V call is TRBV7-7, the J call TRBJ2-1; TRBD2 agrees at 11 bases. This CDR3 is 14 amino acids long. Trimming cost V 6 bases and J 5 bases; bases outside gene matches: 3. The germline V gene has CDR1 SSHAT and CDR2 FNYEAQ (reference sequence). The CDR3 DNA reads as TGTGCCAGCAGTCTAGCGGGGGGCCACAATGAGCAGTTCTTC. This encodes CASSLAGGHNEQFF.

This chain links TRBV27 with TRBJ1-2; 8 bases fit TRBD1. The ends lost 6 bases at V and 4 bases at J; junction bases unmatched: 4. The germline gives CDR1 MNHEY, CDR2 SMNVEV (reference sequence). The CDR3 runs to 13 residues. Written as DNA, the CDR3 is TGTGCCAGCAGCGGACAGGGAGGCTATGGCTACACCTTC. The encoded protein is CASSGQGGYGYTF.

The CDR3: CATNEVEGKHQPQHF. The CDR3 DNA reads as TGTGCCACCAACGAAGTTGAGGGGAAGCATCAGCCCCAGCATTTT. V gene TRBV6-6 combines with J gene TRBJ1-5; a possible D gene is TRBD1 (5 bases). The V gene lost 10 bases and the J gene lost 5 bases, with 21 bases spanning the gap. From germline, CDR1 is MNHNY and CDR2 SVGAGI (reference sequence). This CDR3 contains 15 residues.

V and J are TRBV9 and TRBJ2-7, with TRBD2 as a possible D gene (6 bases). The CDR3 is 13 amino acids. The germline V gene has CDR1 SGDLS and CDR2 YYNGEE. The ends were cut back, 4 bases at V and 6 bases at J, with 14 bases in the middle. The CDR3 nucleotides are TGTGCCAGCAGCATCTCCGGGAGTGGCGAGCAGTACTTC. This gives the protein CASSISGSGEQYF. The full variable domain, completed using reference TRBV9 and TRBJ2-7, is DSGVTQTPKHLITATGQRVTLRCSPRSGDLSVYWYQQSLDQGLQFLIQYYNGEERAKGNILERFSAQQFPDLHSELNLSSLELGDSALYFCASSISGSGEQYFGPGTRLTVT.